Presented here are 24 T cell receptor beta chains from one specimen sequenced in a study of cytomegalovirus exposure and HLA in healthy donors. Generated by immunoSEQ multiplex PCR, the TCRdb table keeps only in-frame clones and is missing some. The sample includes roughly 57,000 clones, 93% of them seen just once. Specimen: PBMCs. These receptors came from a woman aged 18-29 years in good health and CMV-seropositive.

The V and J genes are TRBV2 and TRBJ1-6; unclear D gene. Germline values: CDR1 SNHLY, CDR2 FYNNEI. V was pared by 0 bases and J by 7 bases, with 4 bases between. This CDR3 is built from 13 residues. The CDR3 here is CASSEAENSPLHF. CDR3 sequence (DNA): TGTGCCAGCAGTGAAGCGGAGAATTCACCCCTCCACTTT.

The chain links TRBV6-6 to TRBJ2-7; 9 bases match TRBD1. Trimming removed 6 bases from V and 4 bases from J; junction bases left unmatched: 10. This CDR3 comprises 15 residues. CDR1 MNHNY and CDR2 SVGAGI come from the germline V gene (reference sequence). The CDR3 protein is CASSYRDRDVYEQYF. In DNA form, the CDR3 reads TGTGCCAGCAGCTACCGGGACAGGGATGTTTACGAGCAGTACTTC.

The gene calls are TRBV6-6 and TRBJ1-4, with D tentatively TRBD1 (6 bases). The V end lost 5 bases, the J end lost 8 bases, and 15 bases lay between the germline ends. The germline CDR1 and CDR2 sequences are MNHNY and SVGAGI (reference sequence). This CDR3 contains 14 residues. The CDR3 loop is CASSQMGGGEKLFF. The CDR3 DNA reads TGTGCCAGCAGTCAAATGGGAGGGGGGGAAAAACTGTTTTTT.

The V gene is TRBV5-5, the J gene TRBJ2-6, with no clear D. CDR3 length: 17 amino acids. V dropped 2 bases and J dropped 0 bases, with 12 bases sitting between them. Germline CDR1 SGHKS, CDR2 YYEKEE (reference sequence). The DNA of the CDR3 is TGTGCCAGCAGCTTTGGTCTCCCCTACTCTGGGGCCAACGTCCTGACTTTC. Amino acid sequence: CASSFGLPYSGANVLTF. The variable domain in full, with the rest retrieved from reference TRBV5-5 and TRBJ2-6, is DAGVTQSPTHLIKTRGQQVTLRCSPISGHKSVSWYQQVLGQGPQFIFQYYEKEERGRGNFPDRFSARQFPNYSSELNVNALLLGDSALYLCASSFGLPYSGANVLTFGAGSRLTVL.

The chain recombines TRBV18 with TRBJ1-1; a possible D gene is TRBD1 (5 bases). The V and J ends lost 1 base and 1 base respectively, with 10 bases between them. CDR3 size: 15 residues. Looked up from germline, CDR1 is KGHSH and CDR2 is LQKENI. CDR3 sequence reads: CASSPLAGWNTEAFF. CDR3 nucleotides: TGTGCCAGCTCACCACTTGCAGGGTGGAACACTGAAGCTTTCTTT.

The chain couples TRBV11-2 to TRBJ2-7; 9 bases are a match to TRBD1. This CDR3 has 16 residues. Germline CDR1 is SGHAT and CDR2 is FQNNGV. J lost 3 bases, V lost 5 bases, and 11 bases had no gene match. This CDR3 is CASSPGTGWVLYEQYF. In DNA, the CDR3 is TGTGCCAGCAGCCCAGGGACAGGGTGGGTCCTCTACGAGCAGTACTTC.

This clone has just one count. V gene TRBV4-3 combines with J gene TRBJ2-3, with D perhaps matching TRBD2 (5 bases). This CDR3 region has 13 residues. CDR1 LGHNA and CDR2 YSLEER come from the germline V gene. The V end lost 1 base, the J end lost 5 bases, and 7 bases lay between the germline ends. CDR3 region: CASSQVSGDTQYF. The CDR3, as DNA: TGCGCCAGCAGCCAAGTCAGCGGAGATACGCAGTATTTT.

The chain uses TRBV28 and TRBJ1-1, with no clear D. This CDR3 is built from 15 residues. Germline CDR1 reads MDHEN; CDR2 reads SYDVKM. V was cut by 1 base and J by 1 base, with 10 bases left in between. Here the CDR3 DNA reads TGTGCCAGCAGTTTATTGGTTGGTAGGAACACTGAAGCTTTCTTT. Its translation: CASSLLVGRNTEAFF. The variable domain in full, with the rest retrieved from reference TRBV28 and TRBJ1-1, is DVKVTQSSRYLVKRTGEKVFLECVQDMDHENMFWYRQDPGLGLRLIYFSYDVKMKEKGDIPEGYSVSREKKERFSLILESASTNQTSMYLCASSLLVGRNTEAFFGQGTRLTVV.

V gene TRBV30 combines with J gene TRBJ2-3, with TRBD1 matching 7 bases. CDR3 length: 14 residues. V trimming: 3 bases; J trimming: 3 bases; junction bases outside the gene matches: 6. Per the germline V gene, CDR1 is GTSNPN and CDR2 is SVGIG (reference sequence). CDR3 in DNA: TGTGCCTGGAGAAAACCGACAGGGACAGATACGCAGTATTTT. This sequence encodes CAWRKPTGTDTQYF.

V and J are TRBV25-1 and TRBJ2-7; D possibly corresponds to TRBD2 (5 bases). The CDR3 loop spans 11 amino acids. Germline lookup yields CDR1 MGHDK and CDR2 SYGVNS. Trimming took 6 bases from V and 3 from J, leaving 6 bases between them. CDR3 nucleotide sequence: TGTGCCAGCAGCCGGGGCTACGAGCAGTACTTC. This encodes CASSRGYEQYF.

The chain couples TRBV21-1 to TRBJ2-7; TRBD1 is the table's D call, not checked against the DNA. TRBV21-1 is an annotated pseudogene. The CDR3 is made up of 15 amino acids. The CDR3 region is CASSKSDRIPYEQYF. The CDR3 DNA sequence: TGTGCCAGCAGCAAAAGCGACAGGATACCCTACGAGCAGTACTTC.

The CDR3 sequence: CASSQTLGLETQYF. In DNA, the CDR3 is TGTGCCAGCAGTCAGACATTGGGGCTAGAGACCCAGTACTTC. The J gene is TRBJ2-5, the V gene TRBV7-9; TRBD1 is a possible D gene (5 bases). This CDR3 has 14 amino acids. V lost 6 bases, J lost 4 bases, and 15 bases lay in between. The germline V gene encodes CDR1 SEHNR and CDR2 FQNEAQ (reference sequence).

This CDR3 reads CARRITGVPEAFF. The DNA for the CDR3 is TGTGCCAGACGAATTACAGGGGTACCTGAAGCTTTCTTT. The rearrangement joins TRBV2 to TRBJ1-1; 7 bases match TRBD1. The V gene end was trimmed by 9 bases and the J gene end by 6 bases; junction bases not matched to a gene: 10. CDR1 is SNHLY, CDR2 FYNNEI, per germline. This CDR3 is 13 amino acids long.

The chain couples TRBV4-1 to TRBJ2-3; no clear D gene. From germline, CDR1 is MGHRA and CDR2 YSYEKL. This CDR3 spans 13 amino acids. Trimming shortened V by 9 bases and J by 2 bases, and 12 bases separated the two germline ends. The CDR3 DNA follows: TGCGCCAGTGCCACAGAACTCACAGATACGCAGTATTTT. This encodes CASATELTDTQYF.

This clone turned up a few times. The chain employs TRBV2 and TRBJ1-5; no reliable D call. The CDR3 covers 12 residues. Germline V gene lookup returns CDR1 SNHLY and CDR2 FYNNEI. Between the trimmed V and J ends, which lost 4 bases and 4 bases, there was a span of 5 bases. CDR3 coding DNA: TGTGCCAGCAGTGGGGCTAATCAGCCCCAGCATTTT. Amino acid sequence: CASSGANQPQHF. Together with reference TRBV2 and TRBJ1-5, the CDR3 gives the full variable domain: EPEVTQTPSHQVTQMGQEVILRCVPISNHLYFYWYRQILGQKVEFLVSFYNNEISEKSEIFDDQFSVERPDGSNFTLKIRSTKLEDSAMYFCASSGANQPQHFGDGTRLSIL.

The gene calls are TRBV5-4 and TRBJ2-7, with 8 positions matching TRBD1. Per germline, CDR1 SGHNT and CDR2 YYREEE (reference sequence). The ends lost 5 bases at V and 5 bases at J; junction bases unmatched: 15. The CDR3 runs to 16 residues. This chain's CDR3 is CASRHGGQGNTNEQYF. DNA for the CDR3: TGTGCCAGCAGGCACGGAGGACAGGGAAATACTAACGAGCAGTACTTC.

The chain links TRBV28 to TRBJ1-1; D perhaps matches TRBD1 (6 bases). V lost 2 bases and J lost 9, with 10 bases in between. From germline, CDR1 is MDHEN and CDR2 SYDVKM. CDR3 length: 12 residues. DNA of the CDR3: TGTGCCAGCAGTTTACGGACAGTAAAAGCTTTCTTT. It yields the protein CASSLRTVKAFF.

V is TRBV19 and J is TRBJ1-6; 8 positions match TRBD1. The junction had 5 bases not matched to a gene; V was cut back by 8 bases and J by 8 bases. Looked up from germline, CDR1 is LNHDA and CDR2 is SQIVND (reference sequence). This CDR3 is 13 amino acids long. The CDR3 DNA follows: TGTGCCAGTTACGGACAGGGAGATTCACCCCTCCACTTT. Translation: CASYGQGDSPLHF.

CDR3 loop: CASSYTGRYEQYF. For the CDR3, the DNA is TGTGCCAGCAGTTACACAGGACGTTACGAGCAGTACTTC. The gene calls are TRBV6-5 and TRBJ2-7; perhaps TRBD1 as D (5 bases). The CDR3 sequence is 13 residues long. Germline CDR1 reads MNHEY; CDR2 reads SVGAGI. Trimming cost V 2 bases and J 4 bases, with 9 bases left between them.

The V call is TRBV27, the J call TRBJ2-2, with 9 positions matching TRBD1. Germline values: CDR1 MNHEY, CDR2 SMNVEV (reference sequence). The CDR3 length is 15 residues. V dropped 11 bases and J dropped 4; count of bases not matched to a gene: 11. This CDR3 reads CASGRGTGFTGELFF. The CDR3 nucleotides read TGTGCCTCTGGCCGCGGGACAGGGTTCACCGGGGAGCTGTTTTTT.

This chain links TRBV29-1 with TRBJ1-1; D is perhaps TRBD1 (5 bases). Trimming cost V 1 base and J 3 bases, with 21 bases left between them. Germline lookup yields CDR1 SQVTM and CDR2 ANQGSEA. The CDR3 runs to 17 residues. For the CDR3, the DNA is TGCAGCGTTGAAGGACTAGGGCAGGGATTAGGGGACACTGAAGCTTTCTTT. Its protein is CSVEGLGQGLGDTEAFF. The complete variable domain, with remaining parts taken from reference TRBV29-1 and TRBJ1-1, reads SAVISQKPSRDICQRGTSLTIQCQVDSQVTMMFWYRQQPGQSLTLIATANQGSEATYESGFVIDKFPISRPNLTFSTLTVSNMSPEDSSIYLCSVEGLGQGLGDTEAFFGQGTRLTVV.

The genes are TRBV6-1 and TRBJ1-1; TRBD1 aligns across 9 bases. The CDR3 totals 14 residues. Germline CDR1 MNHNS, CDR2 SASEGT. The J segment lost 6 bases and the V segment lost 6 bases, leaving 8 bases of the junction unmatched. CDR3 protein: CASSRDRAASEAFF. The CDR3 DNA reads TGTGCCAGCAGCAGGGACAGGGCGGCGTCTGAAGCTTTCTTT.

The gene calls are TRBV5-5 and TRBJ2-2, with 10 nucleotides matching TRBD1. V was clipped by 8 bases and J by 3 bases; unmatched bases: 4. The CDR3 has 14 amino acids. CDR1 is SGHKS and CDR2 is YYEKEE in the germline V gene (reference sequence). CDR3 sequence reads: CASYGTGDTGELFF. CDR3 DNA sequence: TGTGCCAGTTACGGGACAGGGGACACCGGGGAGCTGTTTTTT. Drawing the rest from reference TRBV5-5 and TRBJ2-2, the complete variable domain is DAGVTQSPTHLIKTRGQQVTLRCSPISGHKSVSWYQQVLGQGPQFIFQYYEKEERGRGNFPDRFSARQFPNYSSELNVNALLLGDSALYLCASYGTGDTGELFFGEGSRLTVL.

V gene TRBV7-6 combines with J gene TRBJ2-5; TRBD1 is a possible D gene (6 bases). Germline loops: CDR1 SGHVS, CDR2 FNYEAQ. The CDR3 runs to 15 residues. Trimming cost V 1 base and J 1 base, with 10 bases left between them. CDR3 region: CASSLERTVQETQYF. The CDR3 DNA is TGTGCCAGCAGCTTAGAGAGGACAGTCCAAGAGACCCAGTACTTC.